These T cell receptor beta chains were read from a single sample in a study of vaccination and CD4 T cells after COVID-19. Via MiXCR, TCRdb re-called the PCR reads, giving one row per CDR3 protein. The sample holds several thousand distinct CDR3 sequences, around 43% seen once. Their antigens are not known. The sequencing sample was made of CD4+ T cells from blood, cultured in vitro. The receptor source for this set is a human donor in good health. The CDR3 runs from the conserved cysteine through the conserved F or W. Each record gives: CDR3 length, D gene, J gene, V gene, clone size, CDR3 DNA, CDR3 protein. The D gene is left open where the match is weak. Size is omitted from some rows. Given values are once, few, many or a class for expanded clones.

>12|NA|TRBJ2-7|TRBV20-1|NA
TGCAGTGCTGGGACACTCTCCTACGAGCAGTACTTC
CSAGTLSYEQYF
>14|TRBD1|TRBJ2-2|TRBV7-6|few
TGTGCCAGCAGACGACAGGGGTTGGCCGGGGAGCTGTTTTTT
CASRRQGLAGELFF
>15|NA|TRBJ2-1|TRBV7-8|NA
TGTGCCAGCAGCTTAGCGGGGGTTTCCTACAATGAGCAGTTCTTC
CASSLAGVSYNEQFF
>15|TRBD1|TRBJ2-1|TRBV7-3|few
TGTGCCAGCAGCTTAACCGCCGGGACAGTAAGTGAGCAGTTCTTC
CASSLTAGTVSEQFF
>14|TRBD1|TRBJ2-5|TRBV11-2|NA
TGTGCCAGCAGCTTAGGGACAGGGATGGAGACCCAGTACTTC
CASSLGTGMETQYF
>14|TRBD2|TRBJ2-5|TRBV12-3/TRBV12-4|NA
TGTGCCAGCAGTTCTAGCGGGGGGGGAGAGACCCAGTACTTC
CASSSSGGGETQYF
>13|NA|TRBJ2-5|TRBV30|few
TGTGCCTGGAGCCAAGGGGGAGGAGAGACCCAGTACTTC
CAWSQGGGETQYF
>12|NA|TRBJ1-1|TRBV30|NA
TGTGCCTGGAGTGTAGAATTCTTTGAAGCTTTCTTT
CAWSVEFFEAFF
>15|NA|TRBJ1-2|TRBV9|NA
TGTGCCAGCAGCGTAGAGCCAGGGCTTCCCTATGGCTACACCTTC
CASSVEPGLPYGYTF
>17|NA|TRBJ2-7|TRBV20-1|few
TGCAGTGCTAGAGATCGGTATTTAGGGGGGAATTTGGGCGAGCAGTACTTC
CSARDRYLGGNLGEQYF
>15|TRBD2|TRBJ2-1|TRBV6-1|few
TGTGCCAGCAGTCGGACTAGCGGGGTGGCCAATGAGCAGTTCTTC
CASSRTSGVANEQFF
>17|NA|TRBJ2-1|TRBV24-1|few
TGTGCCACCAGTGATTGTCTACAGGTTAGCTCCTACAATGAGCAGTTCTTC
CATSDCLQVSSYNEQFF
>13|TRBD1|TRBJ1-1|TRBV2|medium-sized
TGTGCCAGCAGGCCCGGACAGGGCCTTTATGCTTTCTTT
CASRPGQGLYAFF
>13|NA|TRBJ2-3|TRBV6-4|NA
TGTGCCAGCAGTGCGACCCCCCCAGATACGCAGTATTTT
CASSATPPDTQYF
>12|NA|TRBJ1-1|TRBV29-1|NA
TGCAGCGTAGGGCTTTCGGGCACTGAAGCTTTCTTT
CSVGLSGTEAFF
>13|NA|TRBJ1-3|TRBV29-1|NA
TGCAGCGTAACCGGGACATATGGAAACACCATATATTTT
CSVTGTYGNTIYF
>16|NA|TRBJ1-2|TRBV25-1|few
NA
CASSTSGGKSRSGYTF
>11|NA|TRBJ1-2|TRBV6-1|NA
TGTGCCAGCAGTGAATGGGCGGACTACACCTTC
CASSEWADYTF